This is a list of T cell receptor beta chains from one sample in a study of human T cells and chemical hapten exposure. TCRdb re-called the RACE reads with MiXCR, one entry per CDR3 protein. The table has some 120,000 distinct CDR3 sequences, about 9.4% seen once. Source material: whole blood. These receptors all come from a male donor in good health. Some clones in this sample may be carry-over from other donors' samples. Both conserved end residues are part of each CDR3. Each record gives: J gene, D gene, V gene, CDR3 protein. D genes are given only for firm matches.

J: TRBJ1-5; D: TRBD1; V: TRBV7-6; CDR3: CASSSAQGPDQPQHF
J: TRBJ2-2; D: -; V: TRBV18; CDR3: CASSPLAGELFF
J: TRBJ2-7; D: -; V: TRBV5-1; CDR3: CASCFDRYYEQYF
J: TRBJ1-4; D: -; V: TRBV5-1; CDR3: CASSITGARNEKLFF
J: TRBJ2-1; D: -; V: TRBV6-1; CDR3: CASSVGQESYNEQFF
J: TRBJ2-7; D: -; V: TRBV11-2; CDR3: CASSLGPDEQYF
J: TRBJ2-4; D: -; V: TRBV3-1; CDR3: CASSQGSAKNIQYF
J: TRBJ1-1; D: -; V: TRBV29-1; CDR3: CSVARGVGTEAFF
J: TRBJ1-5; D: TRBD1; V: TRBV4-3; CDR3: CASSQGTGANQPQHF
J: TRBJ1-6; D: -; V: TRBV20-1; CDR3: CSASPGHSFWNSPLHF
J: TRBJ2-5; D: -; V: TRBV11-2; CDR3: CASSLEQRIVTQYF
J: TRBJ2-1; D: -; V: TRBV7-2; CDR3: CASSQGVGEQFF
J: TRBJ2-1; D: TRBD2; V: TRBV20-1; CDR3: CSASSGSGYNEQFF
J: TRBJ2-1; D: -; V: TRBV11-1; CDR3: CASSSRDFSYNEQFF
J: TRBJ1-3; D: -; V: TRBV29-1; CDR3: CSVEIVQTGNTIYF
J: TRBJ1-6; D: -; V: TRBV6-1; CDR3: CASSEDVGMGNSPLHF
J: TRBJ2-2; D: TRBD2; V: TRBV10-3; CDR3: CASRSGGITGELFF
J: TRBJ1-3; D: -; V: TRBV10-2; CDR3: CASSEYRTSGNTIYF
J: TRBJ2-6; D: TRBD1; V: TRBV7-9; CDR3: CASSPTGTNVLTF
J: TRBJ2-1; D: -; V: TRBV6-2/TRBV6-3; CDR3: CASSYRASVYNEQFF
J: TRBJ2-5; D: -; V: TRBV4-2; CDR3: CASSQGGSETQYF
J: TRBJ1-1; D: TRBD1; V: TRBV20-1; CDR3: CSAPGQGKTEAFF
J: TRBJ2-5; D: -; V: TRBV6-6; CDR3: CASSYLPGTLGQETQYF
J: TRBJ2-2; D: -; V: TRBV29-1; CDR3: CSVGLDRNTGELFF
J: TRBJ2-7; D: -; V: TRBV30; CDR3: CAWGGSSSYEQYF
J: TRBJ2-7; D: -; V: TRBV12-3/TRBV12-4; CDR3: CASSLWEGKTYEQYF
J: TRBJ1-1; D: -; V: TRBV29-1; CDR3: CSVVRQLNTEAFF
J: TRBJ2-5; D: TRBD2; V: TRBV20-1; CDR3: CSARSSGLETQYF
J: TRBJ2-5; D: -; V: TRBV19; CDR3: CASSILDEETQYF
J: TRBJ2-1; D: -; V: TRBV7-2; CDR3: CASSLALGLRSSYNEQFF
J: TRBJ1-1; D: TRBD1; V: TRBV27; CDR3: CASSLSAGGVNTEAFF
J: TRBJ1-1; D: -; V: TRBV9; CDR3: CASSVMPGVSGTEAFF
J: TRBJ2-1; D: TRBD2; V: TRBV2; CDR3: CASSVQRGAYNEQFF
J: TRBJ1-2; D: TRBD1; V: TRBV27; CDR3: CASSDGQGATYGYTF
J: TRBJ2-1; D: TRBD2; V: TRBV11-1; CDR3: CASSLTPGLPMYNEQFF
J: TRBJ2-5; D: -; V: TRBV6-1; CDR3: CASRATGTQETQYF
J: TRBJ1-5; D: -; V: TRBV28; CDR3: CASSHVDGNQPQHF
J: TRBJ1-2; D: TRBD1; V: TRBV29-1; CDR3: CSAAGQINYGYTF
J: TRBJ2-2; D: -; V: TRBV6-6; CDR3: CASSYSVAGELFF
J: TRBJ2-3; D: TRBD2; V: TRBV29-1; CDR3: CSVAGTSSTDTQYF
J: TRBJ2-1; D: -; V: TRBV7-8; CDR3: CASSLPPSGAYNEQFF
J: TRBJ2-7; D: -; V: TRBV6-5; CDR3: CASSGRVFYEQYF
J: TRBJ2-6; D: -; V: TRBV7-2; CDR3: CASSLDSSGANVLTF
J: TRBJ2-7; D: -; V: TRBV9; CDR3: CASSVDPGTGYEQYF
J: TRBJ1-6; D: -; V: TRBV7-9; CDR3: CASSPANSPLHF
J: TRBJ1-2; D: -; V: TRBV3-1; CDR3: CASSQPGLNYGYTF
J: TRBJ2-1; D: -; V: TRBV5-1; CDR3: CASSLEIGGHEQFF
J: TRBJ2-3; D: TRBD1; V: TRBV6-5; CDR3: CASTTTGGSTDTQYF
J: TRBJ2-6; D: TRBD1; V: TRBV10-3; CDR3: CAISRTGVGANVLTF
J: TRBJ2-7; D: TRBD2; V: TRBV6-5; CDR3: CASSYSGTSGRREQYF
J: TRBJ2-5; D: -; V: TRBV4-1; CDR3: CASSHPGLGRGPNQETQYF
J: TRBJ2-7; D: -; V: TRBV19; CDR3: CASSMGPAYEQYF
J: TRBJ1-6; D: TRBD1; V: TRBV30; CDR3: CAWSLGRQGHSPLHF
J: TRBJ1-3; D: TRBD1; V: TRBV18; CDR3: CASSPSGQVGNTIYF